This TCR beta chain derives from a study of T-cell memory formation after mild COVID-19. This CDR3 comprises 15 residues. Germline CDR1 MGHRA, CDR2 YSYEKL. V lost 3 bases to trimming and J lost 5 bases; unmatched junction nucleotides: 8. TCRdb fed the 5' RACE reads into MiXCR, producing one record per CDR3 protein. Of 350,000 or so distinct CDR3 sequences detected, 20% to 25% appear once; the ten largest clones hold about 12%. Input material: PBMCs or a T cell subset sorted from them (not recorded which). The clonotype was recovered from an adult woman who had mild COVID-19 (a few samples of this study predate the infection). Cell type and time point are not known. J is TRBJ2-5 and V is TRBV4-1; 8 nucleotides match TRBD2. The CDR3 nucleotides are TGCGCCAGCAGCCAGGAGGGACTAGTCGGGGAGACCCAGTACTTC. This encodes CASSQEGLVGETQYF.